Below, 16 T cell receptor beta chains from the same sample are listed, as sequenced in a study of shared clonotypes between healthy human individuals. Profiled with immunoSEQ multiplex PCR; TCRdb holds only in-frame clones, not every one. The profile shows 1.4 million or so clones, 98% to 99% of them singletons. Source material: naive CD4+ T cells sorted from blood. The subset: CD45RA+ positively selected. These TCRs come from a man under 40 in good health.

The V and J genes are TRBV19 and TRBJ1-2, with D possibly being TRBD1 (5 bases). V dropped 0 bases and J dropped 4 bases, with 12 bases sitting between them. The CDR3 is made up of 15 amino acids. Germline CDR1 LNHDA, CDR2 SQIVND (reference sequence). CDR3 bases: TGTGCCAGTAGTATAGATTCGACGGGGCCCTATGGCTACACCTTC. Protein product: CASSIDSTGPYGYTF.

This sequence joins TRBV6-1 and TRBJ2-7, with D perhaps matching TRBD2 (6 bases). The CDR3 sequence is 13 residues long. V lost 2 bases, J lost 5 bases, and 10 bases lay in between. Germline CDR1 reads MNHNS; CDR2 reads SASEGT. CDR3 nucleotide sequence: TGTGCCAGCAGTGAAAAAGGCGGGAACGAGCAGTACTTC. Amino acid sequence: CASSEKGGNEQYF.

The genes are TRBV18 and TRBJ2-3; D not certain. CDR3 size: 15 residues. V was shortened by 1 base and J by 1 base, with 9 bases between the two germline ends. Germline lookup yields CDR1 KGHSH and CDR2 LQKENI. CDR3 loop: CASSPQRRRTDTQYF. CDR3 in DNA: TGTGCCAGCTCACCACAACGTCGGCGCACAGATACGCAGTATTTT.

V is TRBV27 and J is TRBJ1-5; TRBD1 might be the D (5 bases). The germline V and J ends were trimmed by 8 bases and 3 bases, with 14 bases remaining between them. The CDR3 is 14 residues long. Germline V gives CDR1 MNHEY, CDR2 SMNVEV (reference sequence). The CDR3 here is CASGTAFPNQPQHF. The CDR3 bases are TGTGCCAGCGGGACCGCATTTCCCAATCAGCCCCAGCATTTT.

The genes are TRBV29-1 and TRBJ2-1; 9 bases match TRBD1. Germline CDR1 and CDR2: SQVTM and ANQGSEA. The CDR3 spans 14 residues. The junction had 9 bases not matched to a gene; V was cut back by 4 bases and J by 8 bases. The DNA for the CDR3 is TGCAGCGTTGCAGTGGGACAGGGAGGGGATGAGCAGTTCTTC. Residues: CSVAVGQGGDEQFF.

The sample holds one count of this clone. This chain links TRBV5-1 with TRBJ2-7; D uncertain. From germline, CDR1 is SGHRS and CDR2 YFSETQ. Trimming cost V 0 bases and J 4 bases, with 14 bases left between them. The length of the CDR3 is 15 residues. The CDR3 loop reads CASSLGPGLEYEQYF. The CDR3 DNA is TGCGCCAGCAGCTTGGGACCGGGTCTAGAGTACGAGCAGTACTTC.

The rearrangement joins TRBV27 to TRBJ2-7; no clear D gene. The V gene lost 0 bases and the J gene lost 0 bases, with 3 bases spanning the gap. The length of the CDR3 is 13 residues. Germline values: CDR1 MNHEY, CDR2 SMNVEV (reference sequence). The DNA of the CDR3 is TGTGCCAGCAGTTTATCTACCTCCTACGAGCAGTACTTC. This codes for CASSLSTSYEQYF.

The V gene is TRBV6-5, the J gene TRBJ2-1; no definite D call. This CDR3 spans 11 amino acids. Per the germline V gene, CDR1 is MNHEY and CDR2 is SVGAGI. V lost 4 bases to trimming and J lost 4 bases, with 2 bases between them. In nucleotides, the CDR3 is TGTGCCAGCAGTTTATACAATGAGCAGTTCTTC. Its protein is CASSLYNEQFF.

CDR3 residues: CASSFYSGRAADEQFF. As DNA, the CDR3 is TGCGCCAGCAGCTTTTATAGCGGGAGGGCCGCAGATGAGCAGTTCTTC. The chain links TRBV4-3 to TRBJ2-1; 11 nucleotides align to TRBD2. Trimming removed 5 bases from V and 8 bases from J; junction bases left unmatched: 11. The V gene's germline CDR1 is LGHNA and CDR2 YSLEER. The CDR3 has 16 amino acids.

This sequence joins TRBV19 and TRBJ2-1; no clear D. This CDR3 comprises 14 residues. The germline V and J ends were trimmed by 3 bases and 4 bases, with 10 bases remaining between them. The germline V gene encodes CDR1 LNHDA and CDR2 SQIVND (reference sequence). CDR3 bases: TGTGCCAGTAGTATTGTAGCAGCGTACAATGAGCAGTTCTTC. It is translated as CASSIVAAYNEQFF.

The count of this clone is one. In the same sample, other DNA sequences code for this CDR3. The CDR3 nucleotides read TGCGCCAGCAGCTTGGTGGGCAGCACAGATACGCAGTATTTT. This sequence encodes CASSLVGSTDTQYF. The rearrangement uses TRBV5-1 and TRBJ2-3; no clear D. Germline assignment: CDR1 SGHRS and CDR2 YFSETQ. This CDR3 is built from 14 residues. V dropped 0 bases and J dropped 0 bases, with 5 bases sitting between them.

Only one count was recorded for this clone. Other nucleotide sequences from this sample produce the same CDR3. V usage is TRBV7-3 and J usage is TRBJ1-1; 7 bases are shared with TRBD1. Trimming at V came to 2 bases and at J to 5 bases, leaving 5 bases not matched to a gene. This CDR3 comprises 14 residues. Germline V gene sequence: CDR1 SGHTA, CDR2 FQGTGA. In nucleotides, the CDR3 is TGTGCCAGCAGCTTAGCAGGGGGTGCGACTGAAGCTTTCTTT. Protein product: CASSLAGGATEAFF. Full variable domain (rest looked up from reference TRBV7-3 and TRBJ1-1): GAGVSQTPSNKVTEKGKYVELRCDPISGHTALYWYRQSLGQGPEFLIYFQGTGAADDSGLPNDRFFAVRPEGSVSTLKIQRTERGDSAVYLCASSLAGGATEAFFGQGTRLTVV.

This chain links TRBV10-3 with TRBJ2-3; 11 nucleotides line up with TRBD2. The germline gives CDR1 ENHRY, CDR2 SYGVKD. V was clipped by 7 bases and J by 2 bases; unmatched bases: 5. This CDR3 spans 15 amino acids. CDR3: CAIKRTSGPTDTQYF. The CDR3 region has the DNA TGTGCCATCAAAAGGACTAGCGGGCCCACAGATACGCAGTATTTT.

The chain combines TRBV25-1 with TRBJ2-1; 10 nucleotides line up with TRBD1. Germline V gene lookup returns CDR1 MGHDK and CDR2 SYGVNS. CDR3 length: 15 residues. V was clipped by 7 bases and J by 3 bases; unmatched bases: 6. As DNA, the CDR3 is TGTGCCAGCAACGAAAGGACAGGGGGCTACAATGAGCAGTTCTTC. Its translation is CASNERTGGYNEQFF. Together with reference TRBV25-1 and TRBJ2-1, the CDR3 gives the full variable domain: EADIYQTPRYLVIGTGKKITLECSQTMGHDKMYWYQQDPGMELHLIHYSYGVNSTEKGDLSSESTVSRIRTEHFPLTLESARPSHTSQYLCASNERTGGYNEQFFGPGTRLTVL.

As concerns this clone: One base separates it from a far larger clone, so it is likely a read error. V and J are TRBV28 and TRBJ2-7; D not certain. The germline CDR1 and CDR2 sequences are MDHEN and SYDVKM. Trimming removed 1 base at V and 0 bases at J, with 7 bases between. There are 14 residues in the CDR3. CDR3 sequence (DNA): TGTGCCAGCAGTTTATTCGCGGTCTCCTACGAGCAGTACTTC. It codes for CASSLFAVSYEQYF.

Here the CDR3 DNA reads TGTGCCAGCTCACCCCTGGGAGGGACGGACACAGATACGCAGTATTTT. This encodes CASSPLGGTDTDTQYF. The chain employs TRBV18 and TRBJ2-3, with 7 bases lining up with TRBD2. This CDR3 spans 16 amino acids. V lost 3 bases, J lost 2 bases, and 8 bases stayed unmatched. Germline V gene sequence: CDR1 KGHSH, CDR2 LQKENI.